The clone carrying this T cell receptor beta chain appeared many times. The antigen is not known. With a constant-region primer, TCR beta cDNA was made from approximately 510 ng of total RNA. Sequencing libraries for TCR beta derived from three nested multiplex PCR rounds that used slightly modified ARM-PCR. Amplification in the first two PCR rounds was performed using TRBV1-TRBV30 forward primers and a C-beta reverse primer for roughly 9 cycles each. TCRdb processed the multiplex PCR reads anew with MiXCR; each CDR3 protein has one entry. The sample holds about 200,000 distinct CDR3 sequences, less than 75% seen once. These data come from a study of tumor-infiltrating lymphocytes in primary liver carcinoma. Looking at the study overall: The study enrolled male and female patients aged 30 to 69 years. Study outcomes and limitations: Tumors had a top-250-clone fraction that was significantly higher than blood (p = 0.039).

Germline V gene lookup returns CDR1 SGHNT and CDR2 YENEEA. The CDR3 has 18 amino acids. V lost 1 base to trimming and J lost 2 bases; unmatched junction nucleotides: 6. Alongside blood RNA obtained from unsorted whole blood, germline DNA was also extracted. Infection with HBV was chronic in patients; they were treatment-naive. The sequence was collected from a woman aged 60 to 75 with primary liver carcinoma and hepatitis B virus infection. Sequenced input: peripheral blood. The chain combines TRBV11-3 with TRBJ2-3, with 13 bases lining up with TRBD2. CDR3 in amino acids: CASSLGLAGGRFTDTQYF. The CDR3 DNA is TGTGCCAGCAGCTTAGGACTAGCGGGAGGCCGATTCACAGATACGCAGTATTTT.